This TCR beta chain is drawn from a study of PD-1 blockade in classical Hodgkin lymphoma. Study results and limitations: Repertoires differed for reasons still undefined, possibly disease activity or prior therapy. In newly diagnosed patients, baseline TCR diversity was reportedly below that of healthy donors.

The time point is: newly diagnosed, previously untreated cHL patient sample. Isolation of CD4+ T cells from thawed PBMCs was performed by magnetic negative selection. Comparison PBMCs came from previously untreated, newly diagnosed classical Hodgkin lymphoma patients. The method was immunoSEQ multiplex PCR; TCRdb's version includes in-frame clones alone and lacks a portion of them. The sample comprises around 29,000 clones, 70% to 90% of which are singletons, and 0.35% rests with the top ten. Concerning this clone itself: The antigen remains unidentified.

Germline V lookup: CDR1 LNHDA, CDR2 SQIVND (reference sequence). V was clipped by 4 bases and J by 0 bases, with 6 bases between them. This CDR3 has 14 amino acids. The sequenced sample was CD4+ T cells from blood. The receptor's source is a human donor with classical Hodgkin lymphoma. The gene calls are TRBV19 and TRBJ2-2; D unclear. CDR3 in amino acids: CASSTAANTGELFF. For the CDR3, the DNA is TGTGCCAGTAGTACGGCAGCGAACACCGGGGAGCTGTTTTTT.